A selection of T cell receptor beta chains follows, all from one sample in a study of blood T cell repertoires in COVID-19. Only in-frame clones appear in the TCRdb table, and some are missing; sequencing was by immunoSEQ multiplex PCR. This sample has 15,000 to 17,000 clones, with 80% to 90% found just once. The specimen sequenced was peripheral blood. These receptors all stem from an older man in a cohort sampled during active COVID-19. Both conserved end residues are part of each CDR3. Each record gives: J gene, V gene, CDR3 protein.

TRBJ2-1	TRBV20-1	CSASGGRGTNEQFF
TRBJ2-2	TRBV30	CAWSLLQVGTGELFF
TRBJ1-5	TRBV30	CAWSDRGFQPQHF
TRBJ1-5	TRBV7-2	CASSHESSNQPQHF
TRBJ2-1	TRBV4-1	CASSQDAGGFYNEQFF
TRBJ2-2	TRBV5-8	CASSLGTSWAGELFF
TRBJ2-5	TRBV7-9	CASSLGGLALETQYF
TRBJ2-3	TRBV27	CASPSLPGTGGTDTQYF
TRBJ1-4	TRBV28	CASREMATNEKLFF
TRBJ2-1	TRBV27	CASRKGLAGDNEQFF
TRBJ2-7	TRBV27	CASSLPPSGRGSYEQYF
TRBJ1-1	TRBV4-3	CASSQISGQGGEAFF
TRBJ2-2	TRBV25-1	CASSDDRGGGGELFF
TRBJ1-1	TRBV7-6	CASSLESRQGKGEAFF
TRBJ2-2	TRBV7-3	CASSDSGSVSGELFF
TRBJ2-3	TRBV11-3	CASSLVAGGPTDTQYF
TRBJ2-7	TRBV5-6	CASSFPAGRYEQYF
TRBJ1-1	TRBV25-1	CASSEGMAAEAFF
TRBJ2-3	TRBV7-8	CASSSRPGQATNTDTQYF
TRBJ1-1	TRBV7-8	CASSRLGGDTEAFF
TRBJ2-1	TRBV10-3	CAISDASGTYNEQFF
TRBJ2-2	TRBV9	CASSVGGTPNTGELFF
TRBJ2-2	TRBV6-2/TRBV6-3	CASSYPDTGELFF
TRBJ2-5	TRBV11-3	CASSLWGGVQETQYF
TRBJ2-1	TRBV2	CASSEFRGAYNEQFF